Listed below are T cell receptor beta chains from one sample, sequenced in a study of cytomegalovirus exposure and HLA in healthy donors. Profiling relied on immunoSEQ multiplex PCR, and the TCRdb table lists in-frame clones only, not all of them. The data hold some 190,000 clones, with 87% observed a single time. Sequences were obtained from PBMCs. These receptors came from a boy aged 2-15 years in good health and CMV-seronegative. CDR3s include the opening cysteine and the closing phenylalanine or tryptophan. The D gene is left open where the match is weak. Clone size is not always given. Where it is, it says once, few, many or a class for expanded clones.

>TRBV28|.|.|TRBJ1-2
TGTGCCAGCAGTTTTCGGCAGGGAAGGGATGGCTACACCTTC
CASSFRQGRDGYTF
>TRBV19|.|TRBD1|TRBJ1-6
TGTGCCAGCCGGCGACAGGGGGCTGACAATTCACCCCTCCACTTT
CASRRQGADNSPLHF
>TRBV25-1|.|.|TRBJ2-1
TGTGCCAGCAGTGTAATGGCAGACTCCTACAATGAGCAGTTCTTC
CASSVMADSYNEQFF
>TRBV25-1|.|TRBD1|TRBJ1-1
TGTGCCAGCAGTGACAGGGGGCAAACTGAAGCTTTCTTT
CASSDRGQTEAFF
>TRBV5-4|.|TRBD2|TRBJ2-1
TGTGCCAGCACTTCCTTAGCGGGGCTGCACAATGAGCAGTTCTTC
CASTSLAGLHNEQFF
>TRBV25-1|.|TRBD1|TRBJ2-1
TGTGCCAGCAGGGGACAGGAAGATGAGCAGTTCTTC
CASRGQEDEQFF
>TRBV7-8|.|.|TRBJ1-5
TGTGCCAGCAGCTTAGAGGCTGGGGGCTGGAATCAGCCCCAGCATTTT
CASSLEAGGWNQPQHF
>TRBV14|.|TRBD2|TRBJ2-1
TGTGCCAGCAGCCAAACTCACCCCTGGGGTAGCGGGGTGGGTGGATCCTACAATGAGCAGTTCTTC
CASSQTHPWGSGVGGSYNEQFF
>TRBV27|.|.|TRBJ1-4
TGTGCCAGCAGTGCAAAGGGGGCAACTAATGAAAAACTGTTTTTT
CASSAKGATNEKLFF
>TRBV9|.|TRBD2|TRBJ2-7
TGTGCCAGCAGCGCACAAGCGGGGGTAGCCTACGAGCAGTACTTC
CASSAQAGVAYEQYF
>TRBV28|.|TRBD2|TRBJ2-1
TGTGCCAGCAGTCCACCTAGCGGGAGAGCGGGGGGTGAGCAGTTCTTC
CASSPPSGRAGGEQFF
>TRBV28|.|.|TRBJ2-1
TGTGCCAGCAGTTTAAGCGCTAGCGAGTTTTACAATGAGCAGTTCTTC
CASSLSASEFYNEQFF
>TRBV9|.|.|TRBJ1-2
TGTGCCAGCAGTGTAGAAGGGGGAGGCTACACCTTC
CASSVEGGGYTF
>TRBV5-6|.|.|TRBJ2-1
TGTGCCAGCAGCTTGGAATTGGGACATAACAATGAGCAGTTCTTC
CASSLELGHNNEQFF
>TRBV9|once|.|TRBJ2-2
TGTGCCAGCAGCGTAAGGGGCAGGGTGGGCACCGGGGAGCTGTTTTTT
CASSVRGRVGTGELFF
>TRBV2|.|TRBD2|TRBJ2-3
TGTGCCAGCGGGGGACTAGCGGAGAGCACAGATACGCAGTATTTT
CASGGLAESTDTQYF
>TRBV19|.|TRBD1|TRBJ2-3
TGTGCCAGTTCGGACAGGGGAAGGGATACGCAGTATTTT
CASSDRGRDTQYF
>TRBV29-1|few|.|TRBJ1-1
TGCAGCGTTGAAGGACAGGTGAACACTGAAGCTTTCTTT
CSVEGQVNTEAFF